This T cell receptor beta chain was captured by sequencing in a study of blood T cell repertoires in COVID-19. Assay: immunoSEQ multiplex PCR; the TCRdb copy retains only in-frame clones and omits some. The top ten hold about 5.4% of the sample, which has about 75,000 clones, 79% seen once. There are 12 residues in the CDR3. Germline V gene data show CDR1 as LGHDT and CDR2 as YNNKEL (reference sequence). Trimming left V 4 bases short and J 12 bases short, with 13 bases between. In this sample, this clone turned up once. The sample was peripheral blood. This receptor was obtained from a woman over 75 with active or convalescent COVID-19. The chain has TRBV3-1 (or the pseudogene TRBV3-2) and TRBJ2-1; no clear D. For the CDR3, the DNA is TGTGCCAGCAGCCGAAATCAGGTAGTGCAGTTCTTC. It translates to CASSRNQVVQFF.